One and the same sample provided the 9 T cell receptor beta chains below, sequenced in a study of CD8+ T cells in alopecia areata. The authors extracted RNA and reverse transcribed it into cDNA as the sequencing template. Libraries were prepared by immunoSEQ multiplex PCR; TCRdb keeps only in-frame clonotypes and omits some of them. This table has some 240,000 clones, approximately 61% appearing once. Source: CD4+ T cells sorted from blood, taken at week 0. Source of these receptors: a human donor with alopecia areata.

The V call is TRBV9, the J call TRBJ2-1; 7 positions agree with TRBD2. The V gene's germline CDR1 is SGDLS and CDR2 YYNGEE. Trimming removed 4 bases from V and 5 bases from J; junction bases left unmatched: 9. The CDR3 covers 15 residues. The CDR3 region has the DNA TGTGCCAGCAGCCCCCACGGGGGGACTAACAATGAGCAGTTCTTC. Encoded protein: CASSPHGGTNNEQFF.

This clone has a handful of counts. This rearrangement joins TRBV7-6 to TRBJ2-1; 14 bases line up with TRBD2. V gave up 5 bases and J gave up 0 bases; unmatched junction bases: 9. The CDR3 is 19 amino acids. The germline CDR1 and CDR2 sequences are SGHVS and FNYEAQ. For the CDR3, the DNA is TGTGCCAGCAGCACCCCCGGGACTAGCGGGGGAAGCTCCTACAATGAGCAGTTCTTC. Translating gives CASSTPGTSGGSSYNEQFF.

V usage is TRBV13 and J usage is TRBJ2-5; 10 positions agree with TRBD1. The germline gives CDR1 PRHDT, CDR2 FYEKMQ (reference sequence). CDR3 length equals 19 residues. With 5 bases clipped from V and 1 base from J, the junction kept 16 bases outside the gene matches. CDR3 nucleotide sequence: TGTGCCAGCAGCCTCCGAGAACCGACAGGGGGCGATCTCCAAGAGACCCAGTACTTC. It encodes CASSLREPTGGDLQETQYF.

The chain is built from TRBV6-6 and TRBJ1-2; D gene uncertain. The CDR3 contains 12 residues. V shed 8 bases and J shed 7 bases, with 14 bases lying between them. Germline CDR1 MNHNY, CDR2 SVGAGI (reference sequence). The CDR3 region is CASGVRESGYTF. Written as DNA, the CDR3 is TGTGCCAGCGGCGTAAGGGAAAGTGGCTACACCTTC.

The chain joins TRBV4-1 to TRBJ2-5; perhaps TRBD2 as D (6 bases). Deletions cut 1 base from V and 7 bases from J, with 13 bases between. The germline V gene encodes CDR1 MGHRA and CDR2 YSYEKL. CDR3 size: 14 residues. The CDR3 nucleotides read TGCGCCAGCAGCCAAGGACTACTAGCTTGGACCCAGTACTTC. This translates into CASSQGLLAWTQYF.

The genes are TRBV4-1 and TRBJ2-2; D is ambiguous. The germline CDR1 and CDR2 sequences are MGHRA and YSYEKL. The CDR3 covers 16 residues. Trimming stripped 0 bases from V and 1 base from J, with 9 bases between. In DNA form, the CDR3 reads TGCGCCAGCAGCCAAGATCAGATCCGGAACACCGGGGAGCTGTTTTTT. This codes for CASSQDQIRNTGELFF.

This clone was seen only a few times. CDR3 amino acids: CASSPDDRVGGYTF. CDR3 DNA sequence: TGCGCCAGCAGCCCTGATGACAGGGTTGGTGGCTACACCTTC. V and J are TRBV5-1 and TRBJ1-2, with TRBD1 identical over 7 bases. Germline V gene data show CDR1 as SGHRS and CDR2 as YFSETQ. The J segment lost 7 bases and the V segment lost 4 bases, leaving 10 bases of the junction unmatched. This CDR3 is 14 amino acids long.

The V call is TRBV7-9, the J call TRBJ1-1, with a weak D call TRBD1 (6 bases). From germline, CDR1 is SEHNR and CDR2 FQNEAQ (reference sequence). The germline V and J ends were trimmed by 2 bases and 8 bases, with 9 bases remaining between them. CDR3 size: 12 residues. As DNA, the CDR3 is TGTGCCAGCAGCTTACTTGACAGGGAAGCTTTCTTT. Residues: CASSLLDREAFF.

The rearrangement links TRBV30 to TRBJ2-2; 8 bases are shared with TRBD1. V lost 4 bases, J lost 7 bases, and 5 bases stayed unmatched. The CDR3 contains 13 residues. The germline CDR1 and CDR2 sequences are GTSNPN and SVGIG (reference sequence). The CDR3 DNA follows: TGTGCCTGGAACTACAGGGGGATCGGGGAGCTGTTTTTT. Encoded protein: CAWNYRGIGELFF.